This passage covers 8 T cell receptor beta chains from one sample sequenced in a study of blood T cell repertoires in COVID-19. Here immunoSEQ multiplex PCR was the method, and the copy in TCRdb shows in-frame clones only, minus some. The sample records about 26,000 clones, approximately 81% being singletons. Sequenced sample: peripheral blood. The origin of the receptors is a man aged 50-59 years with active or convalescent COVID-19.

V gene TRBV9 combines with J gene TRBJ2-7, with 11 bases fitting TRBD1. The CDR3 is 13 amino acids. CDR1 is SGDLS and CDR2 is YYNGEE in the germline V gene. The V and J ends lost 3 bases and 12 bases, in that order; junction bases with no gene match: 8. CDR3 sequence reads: CASSGGQGAARYF. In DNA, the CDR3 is TGTGCCAGCAGCGGAGGACAGGGGGCAGCGAGGTACTTC.

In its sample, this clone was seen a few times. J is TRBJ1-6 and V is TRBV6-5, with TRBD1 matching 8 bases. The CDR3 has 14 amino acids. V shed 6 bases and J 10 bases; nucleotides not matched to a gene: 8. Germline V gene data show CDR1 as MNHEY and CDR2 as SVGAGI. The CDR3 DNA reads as TGTGCCAGCAGCTCACTTCCAGGGGGCTCACCCCTCCACTTT. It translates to CASSSLPGGSPLHF.

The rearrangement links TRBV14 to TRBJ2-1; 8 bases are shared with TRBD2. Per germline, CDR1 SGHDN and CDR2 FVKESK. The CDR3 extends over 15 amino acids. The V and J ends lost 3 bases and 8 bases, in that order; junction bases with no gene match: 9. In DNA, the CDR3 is TGTGCCAGCAGCCAGGGACTAGTGGGTATTTATGAGCAGTTCTTC. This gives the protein CASSQGLVGIYEQFF.

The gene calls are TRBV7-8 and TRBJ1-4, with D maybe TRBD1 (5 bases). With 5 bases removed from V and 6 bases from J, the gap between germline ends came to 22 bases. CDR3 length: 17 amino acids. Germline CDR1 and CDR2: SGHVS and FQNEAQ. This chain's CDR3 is CASSGIRRGLQDEKLFF. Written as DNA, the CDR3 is TGTGCCAGCAGCGGAATTCGTAGGGGACTTCAGGATGAAAAACTGTTTTTT.

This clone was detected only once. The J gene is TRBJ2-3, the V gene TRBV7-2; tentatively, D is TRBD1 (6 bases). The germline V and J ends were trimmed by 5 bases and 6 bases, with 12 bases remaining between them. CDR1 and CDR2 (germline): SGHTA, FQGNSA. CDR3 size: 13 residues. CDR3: CASSLGQFDTQYF. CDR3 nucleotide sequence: TGTGCCAGCAGCCTAGGACAGTTTGATACGCAGTATTTT. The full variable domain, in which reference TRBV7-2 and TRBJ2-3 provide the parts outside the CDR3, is GAGVSQSPSNKVTEKGKDVELRCDPISGHTALYWYRQSLGQGLEFLIYFQGNSAPDKSGLPSDRFSAERTGGSVSTLTIQRTQQEDSAVYLCASSLGQFDTQYFGPGTRLTVL.

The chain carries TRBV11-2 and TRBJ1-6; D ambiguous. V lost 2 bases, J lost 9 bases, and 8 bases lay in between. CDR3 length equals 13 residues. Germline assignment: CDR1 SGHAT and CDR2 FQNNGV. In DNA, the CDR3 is TGTGCCAGCAGCTTATTAAACAGTTCACCCCTCCACTTT. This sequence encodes CASSLLNSSPLHF.

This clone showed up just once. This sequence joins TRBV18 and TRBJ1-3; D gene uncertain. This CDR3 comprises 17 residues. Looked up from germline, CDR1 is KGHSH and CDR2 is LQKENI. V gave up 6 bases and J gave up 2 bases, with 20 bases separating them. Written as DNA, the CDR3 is TGTGCCAGCTCCTCAGAAGCGCAACGAGCAGCTGGAAACACCATATATTTT. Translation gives CASSSEAQRAAGNTIYF.

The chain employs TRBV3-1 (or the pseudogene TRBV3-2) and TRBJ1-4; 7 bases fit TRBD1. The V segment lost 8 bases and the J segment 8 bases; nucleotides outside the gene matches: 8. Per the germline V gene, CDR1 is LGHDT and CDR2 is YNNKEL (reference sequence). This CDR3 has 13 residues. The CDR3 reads CASGLQGSEKLFF. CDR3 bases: TGTGCCAGCGGCCTACAGGGGTCCGAAAAACTGTTTTTT.